The entry below describes one T cell receptor beta chain. Its target antigen remains unknown. Nothing much larger sits one base from this clone, and base qualities are not available. This CDR3 is also generated by other DNA sequences in the sample. The immunoSEQ assay, a bias-controlled multiplex PCR with V- and J-specific primers, was used to amplify TCR beta CDR3 regions from genomic DNA. In a second PCR step, the CDR3 amplicons were tagged with a proprietary barcode plus Illumina adapter sequences. CDR3 libraries were sequenced on an Illumina MiSeq instrument. In the source study's methods: Export and quality control were done with immunoSEQ Analyzer 3.0, while downstream analyses used R Bioconductor and Immunarch. Only productive rearrangements within the normalized downsampled data set were used in the calculation of repertoire metrics. Clonotypes larger than 5 templates in the normalized cohort were defined as pathologically expanded. Repertoire diversity was measured with the Inverse Simpson Index. The non-normalized data set was used for CMV-specificity analyses so that all clonotypes could be captured. Not all clones reach the TCRdb copy of this immuneACCESS table, which keeps in-frame sequences only. Checked studies attribute under half of the gap to unresolved V genes and leave the rest unexplained. The DNA was the basis for D and trimming; V, J and clone size are from that table. The table for this sample lists about 20,000 clones; about 83% of them were counted only once. Around 8% of the sample is taken by the ten largest.

The data belong to a study of T cell clonotyping in hematopoietic cell transplantation (dated by TCRdb to the early 2020s). Study-level background: Recipient samples taken before transplant were obtained following cytoreduction. A total of 150 or so blood samples were gathered in the study from roughly 37 consecutive transplant recipients along with their related donors. Recruitment of patients ran from 2015 to early 2017, and follow-up continued until late 2020 or until death.

The time point label for this specimen denotes: recipient sample about 28 days before transplant, after cytoreduction. Blood from recipients was drawn about 28 days before transplant and again at days 30, 100 and 180 after transplant. Using Nuclei Lysis Solution, genomic DNA was extracted from unfractionated peripheral blood mononuclear cells that were either fresh or cryopreserved. Points the paper makes about the study in general: Only a small fraction of recipient repertoires overlapped donor repertoires, with over 97% appearing de novo at the given depth. Broader posttransplant TCR repertoire diversity was predicted by donor and pretransplant recipient Inverse Simpson Index values. The sample size was limited, and CD4 and CD8 repertoire contributions could not be separated because cells were not sorted. After transplant, TCR diversity in recipients dropped, and pathologically expanded clonotypes climbed progressively between day 30 and day 180.

This sequence was found in a man between 50 and 59 years old with acute myeloid leukemia. Some clones in this sample may be carry-over from other donors' samples. The source was peripheral blood mononuclear cells, collected before stem cell transplant.

The encoded CDR3 is CASSEGGGGAGDTQYF. In nucleotide form, the sequence is TGTGCCAGCAGTGAAGGGGGCGGGGGGGCCGGAGATACGCAGTATTTT. The rearranged segments are TRBV2 and TRBJ2-3; 9 central nucleotides agree with TRBD2. CDR1 and CDR2 are drawn from the germline V gene: SNHLY, FYNNEI. The CDR3 sequence holds 16 residues, the cysteine and phenylalanine included. The retained sequence is limited to the CDR3, 48 bases, with the frame set at the first base. V is cut back by 1 base and J by 5 bases, with 7 bases in the junction unmatched.